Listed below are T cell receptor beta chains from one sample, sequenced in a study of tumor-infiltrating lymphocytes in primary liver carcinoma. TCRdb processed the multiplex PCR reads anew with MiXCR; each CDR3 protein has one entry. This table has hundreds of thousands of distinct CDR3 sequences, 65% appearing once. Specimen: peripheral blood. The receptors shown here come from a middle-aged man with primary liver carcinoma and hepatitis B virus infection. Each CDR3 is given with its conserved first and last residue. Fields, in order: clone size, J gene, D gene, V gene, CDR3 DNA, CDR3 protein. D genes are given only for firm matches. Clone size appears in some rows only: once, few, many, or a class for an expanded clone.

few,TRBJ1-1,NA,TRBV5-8,TGTGCCAGCAGCTTTACGATCCTCACCCCGAACACTGAAGCTTTCTTT,CASSFTILTPNTEAFF
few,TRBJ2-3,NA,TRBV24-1,TGTGCCACCAGTGACCCTCGACCTCAGGGAATGGGTACAGATACACAGTATTTT,CATSDPRPQGMGTDTQYF
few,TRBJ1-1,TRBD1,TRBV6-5,TGTGCCGTACAACAGGGGCGGAACACTGAAGCTTTCTTT,CAVQQGRNTEAFF
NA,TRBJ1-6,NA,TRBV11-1,TGTACCAGCAGCCTGACACTGGTTTCAGCCCTCCACTTT,CTSSLTLVSALHF
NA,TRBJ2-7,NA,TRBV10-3,TGTGACATCAGTGAGTCGATATCTCTCCGGACTGAAAAAACCTACGAGCAGTACTTC,CDISESISLRTEKTYEQYF
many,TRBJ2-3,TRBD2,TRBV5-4,TGTGCCAGCAGCTCAAGACTAGCGGGAGACCCAGATACGCAGTATTTT,CASSSRLAGDPDTQYF
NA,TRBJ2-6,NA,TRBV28,TGTACCAGCAGTTTATCCGGGGGCTCTGGGGCCAACGTCCTGACTTTC,CTSSLSGGSGANVLTF
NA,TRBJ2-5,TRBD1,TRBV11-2,TGTGCCAGGATCAGACGGACAGGGGAGAAGGAGACCCAGTACTTC,CARIRRTGEKETQYF
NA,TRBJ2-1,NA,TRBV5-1,TGCGCCAGCAGCTTGTCGCTGACCCAGGGAGCGGATGAGCAGTTCTTC,CASSLSLTQGADEQFF
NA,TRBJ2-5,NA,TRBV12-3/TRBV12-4,TGTGCCAGCAGCCCTGATTTCAGGGCGGAGACCCAGTACTTC,CASSPDFRAETQYF
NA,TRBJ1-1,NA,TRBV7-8,TGTGCCAGCATCTTAGTGGGCCCAGAAGCTTTCTTT,CASILVGPEAFF
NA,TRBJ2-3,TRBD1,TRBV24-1,TGTGCCACCAGTGATACAACAGGGGGCGGCACAGATACGCAGTATTTT,CATSDTTGGGTDTQYF
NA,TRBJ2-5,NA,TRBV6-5,TGTGCCAGCAGTTACTCCAAGGACCTAGGTCAGACTCAGTACTTC,CASSYSKDLGQTQYF
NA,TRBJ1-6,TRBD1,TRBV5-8,TGTGCCAGCAGACCCGGGACAGGGGGGATTTCACCCCTCCACTTT,CASRPGTGGISPLHF
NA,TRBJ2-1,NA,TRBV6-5,NA,CASSYWASGSSCNVHFF
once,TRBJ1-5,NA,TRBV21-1,TGTGCCAGCAGCGGCGACAAGCGATTTAATCAGCCCCAGCATTTT,CASSGDKRFNQPQHF
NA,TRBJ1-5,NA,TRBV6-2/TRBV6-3,TGTGCCAGCAGTTACTCGGCCCGCATCTATAGCAATCAACCCCAGCATTTT,CASSYSARIYSNQPQHF
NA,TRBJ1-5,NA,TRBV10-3,TGTGCCATCAGTGGAACAGGGTCTAGCTATCAGCCCCAGCATTTC,CAISGTGSSYQPQHF
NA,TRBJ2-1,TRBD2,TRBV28,TGTGCCAGCAGTTTTGCGAGACTAGCGGGATTGAGCCCCTACAATGAGCAGTTCTTC,CASSFARLAGLSPYNEQFF
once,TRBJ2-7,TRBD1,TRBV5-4,TGTGCCAGCAGCGACAGGGGGAAAACTACCTACGAGCAGCACTTC,CASSDRGKTTYEQHF
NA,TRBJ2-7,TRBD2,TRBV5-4,TGTGCCAGCAGCTTGGGGGCTGGGACTAGCGGGACATACGAGCAGTACTTC,CASSLGAGTSGTYEQYF
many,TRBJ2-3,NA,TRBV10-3,TGTGCCTGTGGTAATGAGATAGATACGCAGTATTTT,CACGNEIDTQYF
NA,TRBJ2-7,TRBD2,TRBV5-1,TGCGCCAGCAGCTTGGCCGGGGGGACCTACGAGCAGTACTTC,CASSLAGGTYEQYF
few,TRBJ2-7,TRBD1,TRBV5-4,TGTGCCAGCAGCAAGGGACAGGCCGGGGCCCACGAGCAGTACTTC,CASSKGQAGAHEQYF
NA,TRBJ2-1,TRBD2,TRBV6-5,TGTGCCAGCACGCGGCTAGCGGGGAAAAATGAGCAATTCTTC,CASTRLAGKNEQFF
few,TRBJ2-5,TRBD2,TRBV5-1,TGCGCCAGCAGCCTTACCCTAGCGGGGACTAAAGAGACCCAGTACTTC,CASSLTLAGTKETQYF
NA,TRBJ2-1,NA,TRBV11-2,TGTGCCAGCAGCCTCGGGACTGTCTACATTGAACAGTTCTTC,CASSLGTVYIEQFF
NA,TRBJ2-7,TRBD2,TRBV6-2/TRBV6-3,TGTGCCAGCAGTTACTCGGCTAGCGGCCCGAACGAGCAGTACTTC,CASSYSASGPNEQYF
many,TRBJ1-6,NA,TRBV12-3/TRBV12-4,TGTGCCAGCAGTTTCGGACCAGATTCACCCCTCCACTTT,CASSFGPDSPLHF
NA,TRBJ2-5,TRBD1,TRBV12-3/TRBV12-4,TGTGCCAGCACACATGGCCGAGGACAGGCACAGGAGACCCAGCACTTC,CASTHGRGQAQETQHF
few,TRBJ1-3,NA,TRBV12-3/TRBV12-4,TGTGCCAGCAGTCGCGTAAGCTCTGGAAACACCATATATTTT,CASSRVSSGNTIYF
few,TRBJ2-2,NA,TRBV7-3,TGTGCCAGCAGCTACTCCACCGGGGAGCTGTTTTTT,CASSYSTGELFF
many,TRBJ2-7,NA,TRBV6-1,TGTGCCAGCAGTGGAGTGACAGGTTTCCCCTACGAGCAGTACTTC,CASSGVTGFPYEQYF
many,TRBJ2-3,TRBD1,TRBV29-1,TGCAGCGCCGGACAGGGTACAGGGGATACGCAGTATTTT,CSAGQGTGDTQYF
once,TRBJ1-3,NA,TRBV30,TGTGCCTGGACGTCCCCTCAATCCGCGCCCTCTGGAAACACCATATATTTT,CAWTSPQSAPSGNTIYF
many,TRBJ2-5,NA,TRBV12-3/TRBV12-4,TGTGCCAGCAGTTTATACGAGGCCCAGTACTTC,CASSLYEAQYF
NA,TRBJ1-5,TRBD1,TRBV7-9,TGTGCCAGCAGCTCCAGGGGGGACAGCTTTTATCAGCCCCAGCATTTT,CASSSRGDSFYQPQHF
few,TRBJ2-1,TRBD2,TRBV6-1,TGTGCCAGCAGTGAACACCGGCCTAGCGGGATTAATGAGCAGTTCTTC,CASSEHRPSGINEQFF
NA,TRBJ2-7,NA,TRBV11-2,TGTGCCAGCGGCCCCGGGGCGGTGCCGTACTTC,CASGPGAVPYF
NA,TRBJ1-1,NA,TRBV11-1,TGTGCCAACAGCTTCGGCCAGGGGATCGCTGAAGCTTTCTTT,CANSFGQGIAEAFF
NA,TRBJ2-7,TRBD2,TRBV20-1,TGCAGTGCTGGGACTAGCGCGAGCTCCTACGAGCAGTACTTC,CSAGTSASSYEQYF
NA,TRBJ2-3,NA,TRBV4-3,TGCACCAGCAGCCAAGATCGGACAGACGCGCAGTATTTT,CTSSQDRTDAQYF
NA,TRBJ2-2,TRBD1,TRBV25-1,TGTGCCAGCAGTGGACCGGGACAGAGAACCGGGGAGCTGTTTTTT,CASSGPGQRTGELFF
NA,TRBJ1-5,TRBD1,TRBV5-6,TGTGCCAGCAGCAGGACAGGGGCAAGCAATCAGCCCCGGCATTTT,CASSRTGASNQPRHF
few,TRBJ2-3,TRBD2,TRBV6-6,TGTGCCAGCACCCGGGGGGGGACTAGCGGTGGGGCAGATACGCAGTATTTT,CASTRGGTSGGADTQYF
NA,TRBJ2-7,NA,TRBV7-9,TGTGCCATCAGCTTAACTCTGGGGGCTTTCCACGAGCAGTACTTC,CAISLTLGAFHEQYF
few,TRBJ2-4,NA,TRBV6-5,TGTGCCAGCAGTTACAGGGATGCCAAAAACATTCAGTACTTC,CASSYRDAKNIQYF
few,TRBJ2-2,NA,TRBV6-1,TGTGCCAGCACGGAGGGGCGCCCCGGGGAGCTGTTTTTT,CASTEGRPGELFF
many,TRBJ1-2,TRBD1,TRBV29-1,TGCAGCGTTTCAGACAGGGTGCTTGGCGGCTACACCTTC,CSVSDRVLGGYTF
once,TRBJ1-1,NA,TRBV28,TGTGCCATCAGTTTAATAGTATCGGGCTTGAACACTGAAGCTTTCTTT,CAISLIVSGLNTEAFF
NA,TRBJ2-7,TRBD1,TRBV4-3,TGCGCCAGCAGCCAAAACCGGGACAGGGTCCACGAGCAGTACTTC,CASSQNRDRVHEQYF
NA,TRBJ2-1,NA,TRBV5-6,TGTGTCAGCAGCTTGGAACGCCATGAGCAGTTCTTC,CVSSLERHEQFF
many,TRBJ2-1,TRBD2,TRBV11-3,TGTGCCAGCAGCCTTGGGGGAGGGCCCTACAATGAGCAGTTCTTC,CASSLGGGPYNEQFF
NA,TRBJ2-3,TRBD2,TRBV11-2,TGTGCCAGCAGCTTAGATCCGGGAGGGCTGGATACGCAGTATTTT,CASSLDPGGLDTQYF
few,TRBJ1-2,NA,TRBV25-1,TGTGCCAGCAGTGACAGGGGAACGAGGGGCTACACCTTC,CASSDRGTRGYTF
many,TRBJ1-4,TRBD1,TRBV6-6,TGTGCCAGCACCCCCCGAGGGGGCGCGGATGAAAAACTGTTTTTT,CASTPRGGADEKLFF
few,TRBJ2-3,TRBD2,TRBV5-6,TGTGCCAGCAGTTTGACGCCTAGCGGGAGCAATACGCAGTATTTT,CASSLTPSGSNTQYF